The entry below gives a single T cell receptor beta chain sequence along with its context. Cohorts were assigned according to the clinical history that participants reported. The record originates from a study of blood T cell repertoires in COVID-19. The data were produced by immunoSEQ multiplex PCR, yet TCRdb's version contains in-frame clones alone and is incomplete. The table lists about 250,000 clones, 70% to 90% of them singletons. The CDR3 has 16 residues. With 8 bases removed from V and 5 bases from J, the gap between germline ends came to 24 bases. Germline V gene data show CDR1 as WNHNN and CDR2 as SYGVQD (reference sequence).

Sequencing was performed on PBMCs or T cells enriched from blood (not recorded which). The genes are TRBV10-1 and TRBJ2-5; TRBD1 might be the D (6 bases). The clonotype originates from a man aged 35-49 years who had recovered from COVID-19. This CDR3 reads CASGYIGQPDRETQYF. The CDR3 nucleotides read TGCGCCAGCGGCTACATCGGACAGCCCGATCGGGAGACCCAGTACTTC.